The 9 T cell receptor beta chains presented below share a single source sample, sequenced in a study of blood T cell repertoires in COVID-19. Using immunoSEQ multiplex PCR, the repertoire was profiled, and TCRdb retains in-frame clones only, with some absent. The sample has 90,000 to 120,000 clones; roughly nine tenths are singletons. Sample: peripheral blood. The receptors stem from a woman over 75 with acute or convalescent COVID-19.

This chain uses TRBV19 with TRBJ1-1; no firm D call. The germline gives CDR1 LNHDA, CDR2 SQIVND (reference sequence). V dropped 7 bases and J dropped 5 bases, with 11 bases sitting between them. CDR3 length: 12 amino acids. The CDR3 DNA reads TGTGCCAGTACGCGGGTTGGGACTGAAGCTTTCTTT. Residues: CASTRVGTEAFF.

V and J are TRBV5-1 and TRBJ2-5; 7 positions agree with TRBD1. The ends lost 4 bases at V and 4 bases at J; junction bases unmatched: 4. The germline V gene has CDR1 SGHRS and CDR2 YFSETQ. This CDR3 comprises 13 residues. The CDR3 protein is CASSRDRAETQYF. The CDR3 DNA follows: TGCGCCAGCAGCCGCGACAGGGCAGAGACCCAGTACTTC.

The V call is TRBV5-6, the J call TRBJ2-7; D possibly corresponds to TRBD1 (5 bases). V shed 4 bases and J shed 0 bases, with 14 bases lying between them. Germline V gene lookup returns CDR1 SGHDT and CDR2 YYEEEE. The CDR3 is 15 residues long. The CDR3 DNA follows: TGTGCCAGCAGCCCAAACCAGGGCCTCTCCTACGAGCAGTACTTC. Its translation is CASSPNQGLSYEQYF.

This clone was detected once. This chain uses TRBV30 with TRBJ1-1; D unresolved. The length of the CDR3 is 13 residues. Trimming removed 0 bases from V and 1 base from J, with 6 bases in between. Germline loops: CDR1 GTSNPN, CDR2 SVGIG (reference sequence). For the CDR3, the DNA is TGTGCCTGGAGTGTACGACAGAACACTGAAGCTTTCTTT. It codes for CAWSVRQNTEAFF.

This sequence joins TRBV6-5 and TRBJ2-7; TRBD1 aligns across 7 bases. The germline V gene has CDR1 MNHEY and CDR2 SVGAGI. With V trimmed by 10 bases and J by 0 bases, 3 bases remained unmatched. The CDR3 runs 12 residues. Written as DNA, the CDR3 is TGTGCCACCCGGGACAGCTCCTACGAGCAGTACTTC. Translated: CATRDSSYEQYF.

The chain joins TRBV6-5 to TRBJ2-7; D is ambiguous. Trimming removed 5 bases from V and 2 bases from J, with 10 bases in between. Looked up from germline, CDR1 is MNHEY and CDR2 is SVGAGI. The CDR3 is made up of 13 amino acids. CDR3 DNA: TGTGCCAGCAGTCGGTATCTAACCTACGAGCAGTACTTC. It codes for CASSRYLTYEQYF.

This clone is a singleton in its sample. The chain combines TRBV4-3 with TRBJ1-5, with D tentatively TRBD1 (5 bases). Trimming left V 1 base short and J 3 bases short, with 19 bases between. The length of the CDR3 is 18 residues. Germline CDR1 and CDR2: LGHNA and YSLEER. The DNA for the CDR3 is TGCGCCAGCAGCCAAGGAGTCTCAGGGCCGGGGGACAATCAGCCCCAGCATTTT. It codes for CASSQGVSGPGDNQPQHF.

The sample holds one count of this clone. The chain has TRBV5-1 and TRBJ1-1; a possible D gene is TRBD1 (6 bases). Trimming took off 4 bases at V and 0 bases at J, with 13 bases between the two ends. The length of the CDR3 is 15 residues. CDR1 and CDR2 (germline): SGHRS, YFSETQ. The CDR3 nucleotides read TGCGCCAGCAGCCCCCTACAGGGACTGAACACTGAAGCTTTCTTT. It codes for CASSPLQGLNTEAFF. The full variable domain, with the rest looked up from reference TRBV5-1 and TRBJ1-1, is KAGVTQTPRYLIKTRGQQVTLSCSPISGHRSVSWYQQTPGQGLQFLFEYFSETQRNKGNFPGRFSGRQFSNSRSEMNVSTLELGDSALYLCASSPLQGLNTEAFFGQGTRLTVV.

V is TRBV7-9 and J is TRBJ1-2; D not certain. Germline loops: CDR1 SEHNR, CDR2 FQNEAQ (reference sequence). Trimming shortened V by 5 bases and J by 4 bases, and 11 bases separated the two germline ends. The CDR3 has 13 residues. This chain's CDR3 is CASSLGYSYGYTF. CDR3 DNA: TGTGCCAGCAGCCTCGGATACAGCTATGGCTACACCTTC.